The clone carrying this T cell receptor (beta chain) was recorded at least ten times. Trimming pared 3 bases from V and 2 bases from J, leaving 7 bases between. CDR1 is SQVTM, CDR2 ANQGSEA, per germline. The CDR3 loop spans 12 amino acids. TCRdb re-analysed the reads in MiXCR, keeping a single row per CDR3 protein. The sample holds a few thousand distinct CDR3 sequences, over 9.5% seen once. The genes are TRBV29-1 and TRBJ1-1; D call uncertain. Input material: CD4+ T cells from synovial fluid. The sequence derives from a human donor with rheumatoid arthritis. CDR3 loop: CSVDADNTEAFF. DNA of the CDR3: TGCAGCGTTGATGCGGATAACACTGAAGCTTTCTTT.